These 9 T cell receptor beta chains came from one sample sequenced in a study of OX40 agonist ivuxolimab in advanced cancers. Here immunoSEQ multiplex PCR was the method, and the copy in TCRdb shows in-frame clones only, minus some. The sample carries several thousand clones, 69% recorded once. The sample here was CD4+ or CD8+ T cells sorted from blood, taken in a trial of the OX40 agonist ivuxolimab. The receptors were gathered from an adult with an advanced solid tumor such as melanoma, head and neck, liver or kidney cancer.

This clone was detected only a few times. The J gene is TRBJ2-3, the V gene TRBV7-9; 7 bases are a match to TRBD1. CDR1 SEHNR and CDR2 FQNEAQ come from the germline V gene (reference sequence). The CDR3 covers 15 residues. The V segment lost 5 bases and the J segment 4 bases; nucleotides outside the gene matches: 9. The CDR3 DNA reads TGTGCCAGCAGCCAAGGGCAGGGGGTAGCAGATACGCAGTATTTT. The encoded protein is CASSQGQGVADTQYF.

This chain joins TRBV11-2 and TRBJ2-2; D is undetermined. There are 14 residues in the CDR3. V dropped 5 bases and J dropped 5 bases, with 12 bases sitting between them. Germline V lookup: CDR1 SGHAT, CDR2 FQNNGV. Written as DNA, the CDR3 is TGTGCCAGCAGCCCGGCTGGCGTTACCGGGGAGCTGTTTTTT. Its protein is CASSPAGVTGELFF.

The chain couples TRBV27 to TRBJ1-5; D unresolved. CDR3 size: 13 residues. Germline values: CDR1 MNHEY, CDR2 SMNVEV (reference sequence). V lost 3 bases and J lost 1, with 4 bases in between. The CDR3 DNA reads TGTGCCAGCAGTTTTCGCAGCAATCAGCCCCAGCATTTT. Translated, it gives CASSFRSNQPQHF.

CDR3 amino acids: CASRFRQGGTYEQYF. The CDR3 nucleotides read TGTGCCAGCAGGTTCAGACAGGGGGGTACCTACGAGCAGTACTTC. This chain joins TRBV28 and TRBJ2-7; TRBD1 matches at 9 bases. Germline V gene lookup returns CDR1 MDHEN and CDR2 SYDVKM. V gave up 6 bases and J gave up 2 bases; unmatched junction bases: 8. The length of the CDR3 is 15 residues.

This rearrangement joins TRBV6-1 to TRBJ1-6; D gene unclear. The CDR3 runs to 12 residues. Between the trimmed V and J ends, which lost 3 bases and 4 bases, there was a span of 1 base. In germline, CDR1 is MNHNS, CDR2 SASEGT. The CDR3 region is CASSDYNSPLHF. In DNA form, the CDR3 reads TGTGCCAGCAGTGATTATAATTCACCCCTCCACTTT.

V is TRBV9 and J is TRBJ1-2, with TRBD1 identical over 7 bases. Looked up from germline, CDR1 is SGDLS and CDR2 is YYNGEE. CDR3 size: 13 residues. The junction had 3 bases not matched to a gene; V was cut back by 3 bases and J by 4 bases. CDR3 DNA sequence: TGTGCCAGCAGCGAGGGACAGAGCTATGGCTACACCTTC. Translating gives CASSEGQSYGYTF.

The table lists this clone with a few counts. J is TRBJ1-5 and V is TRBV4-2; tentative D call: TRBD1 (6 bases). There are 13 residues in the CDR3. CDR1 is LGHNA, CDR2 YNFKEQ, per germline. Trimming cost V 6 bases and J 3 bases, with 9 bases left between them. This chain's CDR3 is CASRDRDNQPQHF. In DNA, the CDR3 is TGTGCCAGCAGGGACAGAGACAATCAGCCCCAGCATTTT.

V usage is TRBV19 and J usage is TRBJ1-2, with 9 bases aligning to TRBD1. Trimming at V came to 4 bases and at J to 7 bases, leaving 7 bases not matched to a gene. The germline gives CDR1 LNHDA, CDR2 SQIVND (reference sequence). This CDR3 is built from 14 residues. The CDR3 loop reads CASSTRDRVGGYTF. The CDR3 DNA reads TGTGCCAGTAGTACCCGGGACAGGGTTGGTGGCTACACCTTC. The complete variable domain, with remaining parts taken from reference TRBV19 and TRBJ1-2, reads DGGITQSPKYLFRKEGQNVTLSCEQNLNHDAMYWYRQDPGQGLRLIYYSQIVNDFQKGDIAEGYSVSREKKESFPLTVTSAQKNPTAFYLCASSTRDRVGGYTFGSGTRLTVV.

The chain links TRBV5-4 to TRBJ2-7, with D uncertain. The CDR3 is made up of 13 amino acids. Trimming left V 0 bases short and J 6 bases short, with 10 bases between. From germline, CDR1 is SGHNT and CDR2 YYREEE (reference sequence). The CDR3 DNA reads TGTGCCAGCAGCTTGGCGACCTTGGGCGAGCAGTACTTC. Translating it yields CASSLATLGEQYF.